A selection of T cell receptor beta chains follows, all from one sample in a study of blood T cell repertoires in COVID-19. The protocol was immunoSEQ multiplex PCR, while the TCRdb copy is restricted to in-frame clones and leaves out a portion. The data contain 250,000 or so clones, around 90% of them singletons. The sample consisted of peripheral blood. The receptor set was obtained from a woman in her forties who had recovered from COVID-19. CDR3s include the opening cysteine and the closing phenylalanine or tryptophan. The order of the fields is V gene, D gene, clone size, J gene, CDR3 protein, CDR3 DNA. A D gene is named only where the DNA matches it firmly. The listing skips clone size in some rows; elsewhere it reads once, few, many or a size class.

V: TRBV18; D: TRBD1; size: .; J: TRBJ2-7; CDR3: CASSPQRQGSGFAEQYF; DNA: TGTGCCAGCTCACCTCAGAGACAGGGATCGGGTTTTGCAGAGCAGTACTTC
V: TRBV11-3; D: TRBD2; size: .; J: TRBJ2-3; CDR3: CASSFNLLAGGPDTQYF; DNA: TGTGCCAGCAGCTTTAACCTTCTAGCGGGAGGCCCGGATACGCAGTATTTT
V: TRBV7-2; D: .; size: .; J: TRBJ2-7; CDR3: CASSLLAGFTPHEQYF; DNA: TGTGCCAGCAGCTTGTTGGCGGGTTTCACCCCCCACGAGCAGTACTTC
V: TRBV4-1; D: .; size: .; J: TRBJ2-3; CDR3: CASSQVQGTDTQYF; DNA: TGCGCCAGCAGCCAAGTACAGGGAACAGATACGCAGTATTTT
V: TRBV21-1; D: .; size: few; J: TRBJ2-7; CDR3: CASSRDRAYEQYF; DNA: TGTGCCAGCAGCCGGGACAGGGCATACGAGCAGTACTTC
V: TRBV27; D: TRBD2; size: few; J: TRBJ2-5; CDR3: CASSSRLAGGLETQYF; DNA: TGTGCCAGCAGTTCCCGACTAGCGGGAGGTTTGGAGACCCAGTACTTC
V: TRBV19; D: TRBD2; size: .; J: TRBJ2-5; CDR3: CASSMVAGEGETQYF; DNA: TGTGCCAGTAGTATGGTAGCGGGAGAGGGGGAGACCCAGTACTTC
V: TRBV19; D: TRBD1; size: .; J: TRBJ2-3; CDR3: CASTPGTGSTDTQYF; DNA: TGTGCCAGTACCCCCGGGACAGGAAGCACAGATACGCAGTATTTT
V: TRBV12-3/TRBV12-4; D: TRBD1; size: .; J: TRBJ1-4; CDR3: CASIRQGGEKLFF; DNA: TGTGCCAGCATCAGACAGGGTGGGGAAAAACTGTTTTTT
V: TRBV19; D: TRBD2; size: .; J: TRBJ2-7; CDR3: CASSTLPGLAGSYEQYF; DNA: TGTGCCAGTAGTACCTTGCCGGGACTAGCGGGATCCTACGAGCAGTACTTC
V: TRBV12-3/TRBV12-4; D: .; size: .; J: TRBJ1-2; CDR3: CASEGLDGYTF; DNA: TGTGCCAGCGAGGGACTTGATGGCTACACCTTC
V: TRBV6-5; D: TRBD1; size: .; J: TRBJ2-7; CDR3: CASRGGGQGSYEQYF; DNA: TGTGCCAGCAGGGGAGGGGGACAGGGTAGCTACGAGCAGTACTTC
V: TRBV10-3; D: TRBD2; size: .; J: TRBJ2-7; CDR3: CAISEAGGPYEQYF; DNA: TGTGCCATCAGTGAAGCGGGAGGGCCTTACGAGCAGTACTTC
V: TRBV19; D: .; size: .; J: TRBJ1-2; CDR3: CASIPTGFYGYTF; DNA: TGTGCCAGTATTCCGACAGGATTCTATGGCTACACCTTC
V: TRBV30; D: .; size: .; J: TRBJ1-5; CDR3: CAWSVRGNQPQHF; DNA: TGTGCCTGGAGTGTACGGGGAAATCAGCCCCAGCATTTT
V: TRBV5-1; D: .; size: .; J: TRBJ2-3; CDR3: CASSLQGGTDTQYF; DNA: TGCGCCAGCAGCTTACAAGGAGGTACAGATACGCAGTATTTT
V: TRBV5-1; D: .; size: .; J: TRBJ2-1; CDR3: CASSVNGGVADNEQFF; DNA: TGCGCCAGCAGCGTAAATGGAGGGGTGGCCGACAATGAGCAGTTCTTC
V: TRBV27; D: TRBD2; size: .; J: TRBJ2-7; CDR3: CASSLLAGGLEQYF; DNA: TGTGCCAGCAGTTTACTAGCGGGAGGGCTCGAGCAGTACTTC